The 4 T cell receptor beta chains below all came from one sample that was sequenced in a study of CD8+ T cells in alopecia areata. The authors extracted RNA and reverse transcribed it into cDNA as the sequencing template. Assay: immunoSEQ multiplex PCR; the TCRdb copy retains only in-frame clones and omits some. The sample has 110,000 to 150,000 clones, 40% to 65% seen once. This specimen was CD4+ T cells sorted from blood, taken at week 0. The source of these receptors is a human donor with alopecia areata.

This clone was detected a few times. The V call is TRBV20-1, the J call TRBJ1-2, with no clear D. The CDR3 is made up of 11 amino acids. The germline V and J ends were trimmed by 0 bases and 8 bases, with 7 bases remaining between them. Germline CDR1 DFQATT, CDR2 SNEGSKA (reference sequence). The CDR3: CSARDRQGYTF. CDR3 sequence (DNA): TGCAGTGCTAGAGATAGACAAGGCTACACCTTC.

The chain recombines TRBV5-1 with TRBJ2-3; 12 bases fit TRBD2. CDR1 is SGHRS and CDR2 is YFSETQ in the germline V gene. CDR3 size: 17 residues. The V and J ends lost 4 bases and 0 bases, in that order; junction bases with no gene match: 6. The CDR3, as DNA: TGCGCCAGCAGCCAAGGACTAGCGGGGACAAGCACAGATACGCAGTATTTT. Amino acids: CASSQGLAGTSTDTQYF.

This clone was observed a single time. The chain links TRBV5-1 to TRBJ1-4; the match to TRBD1 covers 7 bases. Germline V gene sequence: CDR1 SGHRS, CDR2 YFSETQ. V lost 5 bases, J lost 2 bases, and 9 bases stayed unmatched. This CDR3 spans 16 amino acids. Here the CDR3 reads CASRVQPGQTNEKLFF. CDR3 nucleotides: TGCGCCAGCAGGGTACAACCGGGACAGACTAATGAAAAACTGTTTTTT.

The J gene is TRBJ1-1, the V gene TRBV5-1; TRBD1 matches at 7 bases. Germline V lookup: CDR1 SGHRS, CDR2 YFSETQ. This CDR3 has 13 residues. The V gene end was trimmed by 5 bases and the J gene end by 6 bases; junction bases not matched to a gene: 7. In DNA form, the CDR3 reads TGCGCCAGCAGACAGGGGATTTTACCTGAAGCTTTCTTT. It codes for CASRQGILPEAFF.